This entry describes one TCR beta chain. No antigen is known for it. The input lacks base qualities; no much larger clone sits a single base away. The sample is drawn from a study of chemoradiotherapy in HPV16-positive cancers (dated by TCRdb to between 2021 and 2024). Notes on the research overall: Candidate HPV-specific T-cell clones and common TCR motifs were defined by functional T-cell assays performed on cells from two HPV16-positive patients. Next, the candidate HPV-specific TCRs and motifs were followed in TCR repertoires from approximately 82 patients with HPV-related cancers. The study asked whether T-cell immunity against the HPV oncoproteins E6 and E7 changes during chemoradiotherapy and whether it affects survival. Results and caveats for the whole study, not just this receptor: Among HPV16-positive patients, expansion of HPV-responsive T cells during chemoradiotherapy was associated with better recurrence-free survival. Expansion of candidate HPV-specific clones and E7-related TCR motifs was observed in the tumor microenvironment during treatment, whereas no such expansion was observed for non-HPV-specific T cells. The functional definition of HPV-specific T cells came from only a couple of HPV16-positive patients, and the survival association was reported for HPV16-positive patients.

V loses 3 bases, J loses 1 base, and the germline ends lie 9 bases apart. CDR3 length: 14 amino acids, cysteine to phenylalanine. Only CDR3 DNA is held: 42 bases, read in frame from base 1. Per the germline V gene, KGHSH is the CDR1 and LQKENI is the CDR2. The library was generated by the immunoSEQ multiplex PCR assay. The clones in this table, taken by TCRdb from immuneACCESS, are in-frame only. Not every clone is retained; where verified, under half of the shortfall comes from an unresolved V gene, and the cause of the rest is unknown. The sample records 25,000 to 40,000 clones, around 87% of which are singletons. The ten largest clones represent 2.1% of the sample. Repertoires were sampled repeatedly over the course of chemoradiotherapy so that clonal expansion in the tumor microenvironment could be followed.

The starting material was blood, obtained from a patient who underwent chemoradiotherapy. This TCR came from a human donor with HPV-associated anogenital cancer. Recombination joined TRBV18 with TRBJ1-2, with the D gene call left open. DNA sequence: TGTGCCAGCTCACCGGCCCCGATTAACTATGGCTACACCTTC. Translated, this is CASSPAPINYGYTF.